These 13 T cell receptor beta chains were all obtained from the same sample, sequenced in a study of early T cells in non-severe SARS-CoV-2 infection. TCRdb analysed the 5' RACE reads with MiXCR anew, one entry per CDR3 protein. The table shows about 71,000 distinct CDR3 sequences, with over 10% occurring only once. The sequencing used whole blood, collected at baseline. The receptors were gathered from an adult who was a healthcare worker with PCR-confirmed SARS-CoV-2 infection or an uninfected control (not recorded which).

This clonotype was detected many times. The J gene is TRBJ2-7, the V gene TRBV29-1; a weak D match, TRBD2 (5 bases). The length of the CDR3 is 11 residues. Per the germline V gene, CDR1 is SQVTM and CDR2 is ANQGSEA. V gave up 8 bases and J gave up 3 bases, with 11 bases separating them. The DNA of the CDR3 is TGCAGCCTTCTAGCAGGCTACGAGCAGTACTTC. It specifies CSLLAGYEQYF.

V is TRBV13 and J is TRBJ2-1; no clear D. Germline lookup yields CDR1 PRHDT and CDR2 FYEKMQ (reference sequence). V shed 5 bases and J shed 6 bases, with 11 bases lying between them. The CDR3 covers 13 residues. The CDR3 is CASSPGMGNEQFF. CDR3 coding DNA: TGTGCCAGCAGCCCCGGCATGGGCAATGAGCAGTTCTTC.

CDR3 amino acids: CASSPSRSQGMNTEAFF. The CDR3 coding sequence is TGTGCCAGCAGTCCGTCGAGGTCACAGGGAATGAACACTGAAGCTTTCTTT. J is TRBJ1-1 and V is TRBV27; TRBD1 is a possible D gene (6 bases). The CDR3 loop spans 17 amino acids. V lost 5 bases and J 0 bases, leaving 19 bases between the germline ends. Germline V gene sequence: CDR1 MNHEY, CDR2 SMNVEV (reference sequence).

This clonotype was detected only a few times. This chain links TRBV28 with TRBJ1-1; D call uncertain. Germline lookup yields CDR1 MDHEN and CDR2 SYDVKM. Trimming removed 10 bases at V and 3 bases at J, with 6 bases between. The CDR3 consists of 10 residues. This chain's CDR3 is CATAYTEAFF. In DNA form, the CDR3 reads TGTGCCACCGCTTACACTGAAGCTTTCTTT.

There are many counts of this clonotype. This chain connects TRBV28 to TRBJ1-1; D remains ambiguous. Between the trimmed V and J ends, which lost 5 bases and 0 bases, there was a span of 19 bases. The CDR3 covers 17 residues. Germline CDR1 is MDHEN and CDR2 is SYDVKM. The CDR3 DNA is TGTGCCAGCAGTAGTTTCCTACGGGGAACCATGAACACTGAAGCTTTCTTT. Translation gives CASSSFLRGTMNTEAFF.

This clonotype was found many times. The chain joins TRBV5-6 to TRBJ2-1; 9 bases map to TRBD1. The length of the CDR3 is 16 residues. The V and J ends lost 4 bases and 5 bases, in that order; junction bases with no gene match: 10. The germline V gene has CDR1 SGHDT and CDR2 YYEEEE. For the CDR3, the DNA is TGTGCCAGCAGCCCCGGCTTGGGACAGGGTAACAATGAGCAGTTCTTC. Its protein is CASSPGLGQGNNEQFF.

The chain combines TRBV27 with TRBJ2-2; no definite D call. V lost 7 bases and J 2 bases, leaving 8 bases between the germline ends. This CDR3 region has 13 residues. Looked up from germline, CDR1 is MNHEY and CDR2 is SMNVEV (reference sequence). Here the CDR3 reads CASKAHNTGELFF. DNA of the CDR3: TGTGCCAGCAAGGCGCACAACACCGGGGAGCTGTTTTTT.

The gene calls are TRBV11-2 and TRBJ1-4; 7 bases align to TRBD1. V shed 8 bases and J 2 bases; nucleotides not matched to a gene: 11. From germline, CDR1 is SGHAT and CDR2 FQNNGV. This CDR3 comprises 16 residues. The DNA of the CDR3 is TGTGCCAGCTGCGCCCTGACAGGGAGCACTAATGAAAAACTGTTTTTT. Translated, it gives CASCALTGSTNEKLFF.

The chain carries TRBV7-3 and TRBJ2-5; D unresolved. V was shortened by 8 bases and J by 7 bases, with 17 bases between the two germline ends. Germline-derived CDR1 and CDR2 are SGHTA and FQGTGA. The CDR3 is 13 amino acids. The DNA of the CDR3 is TGTGCCAGCGGTGCCGGGCCCCACGGGACCCAGTACTTC. Protein sequence: CASGAGPHGTQYF.

The chain has TRBV6-2 or TRBV6-3 and TRBJ2-1; D gene ambiguous. Looked up from germline, CDR1 is MNHEY and CDR2 is SVGEGT. The CDR3 contains 14 residues. Between the trimmed V and J ends, which lost 4 bases and 2 bases, there was a span of 9 bases. The DNA for the CDR3 is TGTGCCAGCAGTTGGCACTCTGCCTACAATGAGCAGTTCTTC. As protein: CASSWHSAYNEQFF.

This clonotype was found a few times. The chain has TRBV2 and TRBJ1-5; 7 positions agree with TRBD1. The CDR3 sequence is 14 residues long. V dropped 4 bases and J dropped 6; count of bases not matched to a gene: 6. Germline V lookup: CDR1 SNHLY, CDR2 FYNNEI. CDR3 nucleotides: TGTGCCAGCAGTGGGCCACGGGACAGTCAGCCCCAGCATTTT. Its translation is CASSGPRDSQPQHF. Full variable domain (missing parts from reference TRBV2 and TRBJ1-5): EPEVTQTPSHQVTQMGQEVILRCVPISNHLYFYWYRQILGQKVEFLVSFYNNEISEKSEIFDDQFSVERPDGSNFTLKIRSTKLEDSAMYFCASSGPRDSQPQHFGDGTRLSIL.

The chain uses TRBV20-1 and TRBJ1-2; D unresolved. This CDR3 region has 9 residues. CDR1 and CDR2 from the germline V gene are DFQATT and SNEGSKA (reference sequence). Deletions cut 4 bases from V and 6 bases from J, with 3 bases between. The CDR3 DNA reads as TGCAGTGCTACAAATGGCTACACCTTC. Residues: CSATNGYTF.

This chain links TRBV11-2 with TRBJ2-7; a possible D gene is TRBD2 (6 bases). Between the trimmed V and J ends, which lost 2 bases and 4 bases, there was a span of 15 bases. The germline V gene has CDR1 SGHAT and CDR2 FQNNGV. The CDR3 extends over 15 amino acids. The CDR3 spells CASSLNGAGGYEQYF. Here the CDR3 DNA reads TGTGCCAGCAGCTTAAACGGGGCAGGAGGGTACGAGCAGTACTTC.